The 22 T cell receptor beta chains listed next were all sequenced from one sample in a study of graft-versus-host responses after intestinal transplantation. TCRdb keeps only in-frame clones here, not all; method: immunoSEQ multiplex PCR. Among tens of thousands of clones, about 90% were seen once, and the ten largest hold roughly 4%. No antigen is known for these receptors. Material: unstimulated CD8+ T cells sorted from spleen or lymph node cells, obtained before transplant. The receptors stem from a human donor who was the organ donor for an intestinal transplant.

This chain joins TRBV6-4 and TRBJ2-5; TRBD2 matches at 11 bases. V was clipped by 2 bases and J by 3 bases; unmatched bases: 2. CDR3 size: 15 residues. Germline lookup yields CDR1 MRHNA and CDR2 SNTAGT. CDR3 protein: CASSDVAGGKETQYF. The CDR3 coding sequence is TGTGCCAGCAGTGACGTAGCGGGGGGGAAAGAGACCCAGTACTTC.

The rearrangement joins TRBV10-3 to TRBJ1-4, with D unresolved. Germline V gives CDR1 ENHRY, CDR2 SYGVKD. The CDR3 runs 15 residues. The V end lost 3 bases, the J end lost 2 bases, and 10 bases lay between the germline ends. The CDR3 DNA reads as TGTGCCATCAGTGACCCCTTTCGTACTAATGAAAAACTGTTTTTT. It is translated as CAISDPFRTNEKLFF.

The V call is TRBV6-6, the J call TRBJ2-7; D may be TRBD2 (6 bases). V dropped 0 bases and J dropped 0 bases, with 9 bases sitting between them. This CDR3 spans 15 amino acids. Germline CDR1 MNHNY, CDR2 SVGAGI (reference sequence). This chain's CDR3 is CASSYSIGSSYEQYV. The CDR3 bases are TGTGCCAGCAGTTACTCGATCGGGAGCTCCTACGAGCAGTACGTC.

This chain uses TRBV4-1 with TRBJ2-3; D is unresolved. The V gene lost 0 bases and the J gene lost 1 base, with 8 bases spanning the gap. The CDR3 extends over 15 amino acids. Per the germline V gene, CDR1 is MGHRA and CDR2 is YSYEKL. CDR3 DNA sequence: TGCGCCAGCAGCCAAGAAGGCCAGGGCACAGATACGCAGTATTTT. Its protein product is CASSQEGQGTDTQYF.

The chain joins TRBV4-3 to TRBJ2-1, with 8 nucleotides matching TRBD2. With V trimmed by 1 base and J by 5 bases, 7 bases remained unmatched. Germline V CDR1 and CDR2: LGHNA, YSLEER. The CDR3 has 16 residues. CDR3 protein: CASSQVWRGDHNEQFF. The CDR3 DNA sequence: TGCGCCAGCAGCCAAGTTTGGCGGGGGGACCACAATGAGCAGTTCTTC.

The chain links TRBV5-5 to TRBJ2-7, with 10 bases identical to TRBD2. This CDR3 region has 15 residues. Germline CDR1 and CDR2: SGHKS and YYEKEE (reference sequence). V was clipped by 2 bases and J by 6 bases; unmatched bases: 8. CDR3 loop: CASSFAASGGIEQYV. The CDR3 DNA reads as TGTGCCAGCAGCTTTGCGGCTAGCGGGGGCATCGAGCAGTACGTC.

CDR3 sequence: CASSSGQSNEKLFF. The DNA of the CDR3 is TGCGCCAGCAGTAGCGGACAGTCCAATGAAAAACTGTTTTTT. The V and J genes are TRBV10-2 and TRBJ1-4; weak D call: TRBD1 (6 bases). Per germline, CDR1 WSHSY and CDR2 SAAADI. The CDR3 loop spans 14 amino acids. V was clipped by 5 bases and J by 5 bases, with 12 bases between them.

The rearrangement uses TRBV7-6 and TRBJ2-5; 7 nucleotides match TRBD2. Germline CDR1 reads SGHVS; CDR2 reads FNYEAQ. The CDR3 sequence is 14 residues long. V lost 5 bases, J lost 2 bases, and 5 bases stayed unmatched. CDR3 protein: CASSMGGGQETQYF. CDR3 nucleotide sequence: TGTGCCAGCAGCATGGGGGGGGGTCAAGAGACCCAGTACTTC. The entire variable domain, with the rest obtained from reference TRBV7-6 and TRBJ2-5, is as follows: GAGVSQSPRYKVTKRGQDVALRCDPISGHVSLYWYRQALGQGPEFLTYFNYEAQQDKSGLPNDRFSAERPEGSISTLTIQRTEQRDSAMYRCASSMGGGQETQYFGPGTRLLVL.

The chain uses TRBV27 and TRBJ1-2; 7 bases are a match to TRBD1. This CDR3 is built from 15 residues. The germline V gene has CDR1 MNHEY and CDR2 SMNVEV (reference sequence). Trimming at V came to 5 bases and at J to 6 bases, leaving 12 bases not matched to a gene. The CDR3 DNA reads TGTGCCAGCAGTCCCACTCAGGGGGGCTTCGATGGCTACACCTTC. Translating gives CASSPTQGGFDGYTF.

The V gene is TRBV27, the J gene TRBJ2-1, with 7 bases lining up with TRBD2. The CDR3 loop spans 17 amino acids. Germline CDR1 and CDR2: MNHEY and SMNVEV (reference sequence). Losses at the gene ends were 4 bases for V and 6 bases for J; bases not matched to a gene: 15. The CDR3: CASSSGGGGRGANEQFF. As DNA, the CDR3 is TGTGCCAGCAGTTCGGGAGGAGGTGGGAGAGGGGCCAATGAGCAGTTCTTC.

V usage is TRBV6-6 and J usage is TRBJ1-3; 8 bases match TRBD1. The germline V gene encodes CDR1 MNHNY and CDR2 SVGAGI (reference sequence). With 4 bases clipped from V and 4 bases from J, the junction kept 6 bases outside the gene matches. The CDR3 extends over 15 amino acids. Here the CDR3 reads CASSWTGPMGNTIYF. The CDR3 DNA follows: TGTGCCAGCAGTTGGACAGGGCCCATGGGAAACACCATATATTTT.

The gene calls are TRBV6-5 and TRBJ2-7; perhaps TRBD2 as D (5 bases). Trimming cost V 6 bases and J 7 bases, with 13 bases left between them. The CDR3 spans 12 residues. In germline, CDR1 is MNHEY, CDR2 SVGAGI. In DNA, the CDR3 is TGTGCCAGCAGACCGAATTCGGGAGAGCAGTACGTC. Translation gives CASRPNSGEQYV.

The V call is TRBV25-1, the J call TRBJ2-2; weak D call: TRBD2 (6 bases). The germline V gene has CDR1 MGHDK and CDR2 SYGVNS. V dropped 5 bases and J dropped 4 bases, with 14 bases sitting between them. The CDR3 is 15 residues long. CDR3 sequence (DNA): TGTGCCAGCAGTCCCCTCGGGGGATTCACCGGGGAGCTGTTTTTT. Translated, it gives CASSPLGGFTGELFF. The variable domain in full, with the rest retrieved from reference TRBV25-1 and TRBJ2-2, is EADIYQTPRYLVIGTGKKITLECSQTMGHDKMYWYQQDPGMELHLIHYSYGVNSTEKGDLSSESTVSRIRTEHFPLTLESARPSHTSQYLCASSPLGGFTGELFFGEGSRLTVL.

V gene TRBV2 combines with J gene TRBJ2-5, with 8 positions matching TRBD2. The CDR3 loop spans 16 amino acids. Germline V CDR1 and CDR2: SNHLY, FYNNEI. Trimming cost V 5 bases and J 0 bases; bases outside gene matches: 8. The CDR3: CASSFSGAGYQETQYF. The CDR3 DNA reads as TGTGCCAGCAGTTTTAGCGGGGCCGGGTACCAAGAGACCCAGTACTTC.

The chain recombines TRBV7-9 with TRBJ1-1; 7 positions match TRBD1. J gave up 4 bases and V 2 bases, and 13 bases lay outside the gene matches. The CDR3 length is 17 residues. CDR1 is SEHNR and CDR2 is FQNEAQ in the germline V gene (reference sequence). The DNA of the CDR3 is TGTGCCAGCAGCTTATTAGGCCAGGGGGAAGGTGTCACTGAAGCTTTCTTT. This codes for CASSLLGQGEGVTEAFF.

The chain recombines TRBV7-2 with TRBJ2-2, with D unresolved. From germline, CDR1 is SGHTA and CDR2 FQGNSA. This CDR3 has 14 amino acids. Between the trimmed V and J ends, which lost 6 bases and 8 bases, there was a span of 16 bases. CDR3 in DNA: TGTGCCAGCAGTCCCACGCGGATATCGGGGGAGCTGTTTTTT. It is translated as CASSPTRISGELFF.

The rearrangement uses TRBV9 and TRBJ1-2; D call uncertain. V was pared by 3 bases and J by 4 bases, with 16 bases between. Germline-derived CDR1 and CDR2 are SGDLS and YYNGEE. CDR3 length equals 15 residues. This chain's CDR3 is CASSAHTDYLYGYTF. DNA of the CDR3: TGTGCCAGCAGCGCCCATACAGACTACCTCTATGGCTACACCTTC.

The J gene is TRBJ1-2, the V gene TRBV14; 7 positions match TRBD1. Germline-derived CDR1 and CDR2 are SGHDN and FVKESK. This CDR3 spans 15 amino acids. V dropped 0 bases and J dropped 4; count of bases not matched to a gene: 5. The CDR3 bases are TGTGCCAGCAGCCAAGATGAAGGGGGCGCCTATGGCTACACCTTC. This sequence encodes CASSQDEGGAYGYTF.

CDR3 sequence (DNA): TGCGCCAGCAGCCTACAGGACGGAACAGATACGCAGTATTTT. Amino acid sequence: CASSLQDGTDTQYF. The chain couples TRBV4-1 to TRBJ2-3; possibly TRBD1 for D (5 bases). V lost 4 bases to trimming and J lost 3 bases, with 11 bases between them. The germline CDR1 and CDR2 sequences are MGHRA and YSYEKL. The CDR3 spans 14 residues.

J is TRBJ2-1 and V is TRBV7-6, with 7 bases aligning to TRBD2. The CDR3 has 13 residues. Trimming took 3 bases from V and 4 from J; bases not matched to a gene: 0. The germline V gene has CDR1 SGHVS and CDR2 FNYEAQ. Written as DNA, the CDR3 is TGTGCCAGCAGCTTTAGCGGGTACAATGAGCAGTTCTTC. As protein: CASSFSGYNEQFF. Combining the CDR3 with reference TRBV7-6 and TRBJ2-1 gives the whole variable domain GAGVSQSPRYKVTKRGQDVALRCDPISGHVSLYWYRQALGQGPEFLTYFNYEAQQDKSGLPNDRFSAERPEGSISTLTIQRTEQRDSAMYRCASSFSGYNEQFFGPGTRLTVL.

J is TRBJ2-5 and V is TRBV7-2, with a tentative D call TRBD2 (5 bases). The CDR3 spans 14 residues. The V and J ends lost 1 base and 1 base respectively, with 7 bases between them. Germline CDR1 is SGHTA and CDR2 is FQGNSA. CDR3 in amino acids: CASSLGGGQETQYF. The CDR3 coding sequence is TGTGCCAGCAGCTTAGGAGGAGGCCAAGAGACCCAGTACTTC.

V is TRBV5-5 and J is TRBJ1-2; tentatively, D is TRBD1 (6 bases). The germline V and J ends were trimmed by 1 base and 3 bases, with 10 bases remaining between them. CDR1 and CDR2 from the germline V gene are SGHKS and YYEKEE (reference sequence). This CDR3 has 14 amino acids. Here the CDR3 DNA reads TGTGCCAGCAGCTTGACAGGGCAGGACTATGGCTACACCTTC. Protein product: CASSLTGQDYGYTF.